Each of the 13 T cell receptor beta chains below was sequenced from the same sample in a study of Graves' ophthalmopathy and Graves' hyperthyroidism. The TCR beta CDR3 regions underwent amplification from RNA transcripts. Following a first-round RT-PCR that used HTBI primers, a second-round multiplex PCR was carried out. TCRdb called the multiplex PCR reads again in MiXCR, with one record for every CDR3 protein. Of under 200,000 distinct CDR3 sequences in the sample, about 40% are singletons; the top ten hold roughly 6%. Sequencing used peripheral blood. The receptors were gathered from a woman between 40 and 55 years old with Graves' ophthalmopathy.

This clonotype was seen ten or more times. V gene TRBV7-2 combines with J gene TRBJ2-5; 8 positions match TRBD2. Germline assignment: CDR1 SGHTA and CDR2 FQGNSA. This CDR3 is built from 14 residues. V gave up 5 bases and J gave up 4 bases; unmatched junction bases: 6. The CDR3 DNA reads as TGTGCCAGCAGCAACAGGCTAGCGGGAGAGACCCAGTACTTC. Amino acid sequence: CASSNRLAGETQYF.

The J gene is TRBJ2-5, the V gene TRBV28, with TRBD2 matching 8 bases. Germline values: CDR1 MDHEN, CDR2 SYDVKM. This CDR3 region has 16 residues. After removal of 2 bases from V and 2 bases from J, the junction contained 7 bases not matched to a gene. CDR3 DNA: TGTGCCAGCAGTTTAAGGGCGGGAGGTCGGCAAGAGACCCAGTACTTC. It translates to CASSLRAGGRQETQYF. The variable domain in full, completed from reference TRBV28 and TRBJ2-5, reads DVKVTQSSRYLVKRTGEKVFLECVQDMDHENMFWYRQDPGLGLRLIYFSYDVKMKEKGDIPEGYSVSREKKERFSLILESASTNQTSMYLCASSLRAGGRQETQYFGPGTRLLVL.

CDR3 nucleotides: TGTGCCGTCCATGGAGCCGGGGTGAACACTGAAGCTTTCTTT. Translated: CAVHGAGVNTEAFF. The rearrangement uses TRBV6-1 and TRBJ1-1; D is undetermined. The V and J ends lost 11 bases and 0 bases respectively, with 16 bases between them. This CDR3 is built from 14 residues. CDR1 MNHNS and CDR2 SASEGT come from the germline V gene.

The table lists this clonotype with a count of one. The chain has TRBV11-1 and TRBJ2-7; TRBD2 might be the D (6 bases). Deletions cut 1 base from V and 7 bases from J, with 11 bases between. CDR3 length: 13 residues. The germline V gene has CDR1 SGHAT and CDR2 FQDESV (reference sequence). In DNA, the CDR3 is TGTGCCAGCAGCTTAGACGGAGGGAGTGAGCAGTACTTC. This sequence encodes CASSLDGGSEQYF.

This clonotype was observed many times. The V gene is TRBV12-3 or TRBV12-4, the J gene TRBJ1-5; 8 bases line up with TRBD1. The CDR3 covers 13 residues. J was trimmed by 4 bases and V by 6 bases; bases with no gene match: 2. The CDR3 region has the DNA TGTGCCAGCAGCAGGGGGCTTAATCAGCCCCAGCATTTT. Translating it yields CASSRGLNQPQHF.

This clonotype was counted ten times or more. The V call is TRBV12-3 or TRBV12-4, the J call TRBJ1-1, with D unresolved. The CDR3 loop spans 11 amino acids. V was trimmed by 7 bases and J by 5 bases, leaving 8 bases between them. DNA of the CDR3: TGTGCCAGCACCCTTGGGACTGAAGCTTTCTTT. It specifies CASTLGTEAFF.

This clonotype occurred many times. The chain combines TRBV6-2 or TRBV6-3 with TRBJ2-5, with D perhaps TRBD2 (5 bases). The CDR3 totals 15 residues. CDR1 MNHEY and CDR2 SVGEGT come from the germline V gene. V was pared by 5 bases and J by 2 bases, with 15 bases between. Here the CDR3 DNA reads TGTGCCAGCAGTAACCCGATAGGACTGCAAGAGACCCAGTACTTC. It specifies CASSNPIGLQETQYF.

The sample holds many counts of this clonotype. V usage is TRBV15 and J usage is TRBJ1-3, with D perhaps matching TRBD1 (5 bases). The CDR3 is 16 amino acids. V lost 4 bases, J lost 0 bases, and 13 bases lay in between. CDR1 LNHNV and CDR2 YYDKDF come from the germline V gene (reference sequence). For the CDR3, the DNA is TGTGCCACCAGCACCCGGGACGGATACTCTGGAAACACCATATATTTT. Amino acid sequence: CATSTRDGYSGNTIYF. Full variable domain (missing parts from reference TRBV15 and TRBJ1-3): DAMVIQNPRYQVTQFGKPVTLSCSQTLNHNVMYWYQQKSSQAPKLLFHYYDKDFNNEADTPDNFQSRRPNTSFCFLDIRSPGLGDTAMYLCATSTRDGYSGNTIYFGEGSWLTVV.

The chain joins TRBV19 to TRBJ1-5, with D maybe TRBD1 (5 bases). V lost 3 bases and J lost 6, with 12 bases in between. Germline V lookup: CDR1 LNHDA, CDR2 SQIVND (reference sequence). The CDR3 consists of 14 residues. The DNA of the CDR3 is TGTGCCAGTAGTATGTTGTCAGGGAGTCAGCCCCAGCATTTT. It specifies CASSMLSGSQPQHF.

In this sample, this clonotype turned up many times. This chain connects TRBV20-1 to TRBJ2-6; no definite D call. Trimming pared 5 bases from V and 2 bases from J, leaving 7 bases between. Germline CDR1 and CDR2: DFQATT and SNEGSKA (reference sequence). This CDR3 spans 13 amino acids. The CDR3 nucleotides are TGCAGTGCTGAAGAAGCTGGGGCCAACGTCCTGACTTTC. Amino acid sequence: CSAEEAGANVLTF.

This clonotype was seen a handful of times. V gene TRBV18 combines with J gene TRBJ2-7, with 10 positions matching TRBD1. V lost 2 bases, J lost 1 base, and 14 bases stayed unmatched. Germline lookup yields CDR1 KGHSH and CDR2 LQKENI. The CDR3 sequence is 19 residues long. Written as DNA, the CDR3 is TGTGCCAGCTCACCATTAGGGACAGGGGCCGTCGAGGAATCCTACGAGCAGTACTTC. Its protein is CASSPLGTGAVEESYEQYF.

Only one count was recorded for this clonotype. The J gene is TRBJ2-7, the V gene TRBV7-9, with D hard to call. Germline CDR1 and CDR2: SEHNR and FQNEAQ (reference sequence). The CDR3 contains 12 residues. V dropped 5 bases and J dropped 5 bases, with 10 bases sitting between them. CDR3 sequence: CASSPNAHEQYF. CDR3 nucleotide sequence: TGTGCCAGCAGCCCTAATGCGCACGAGCAGTACTTC.

This clonotype was counted many times. The chain combines TRBV12-3 or TRBV12-4 with TRBJ2-4; 8 bases are shared with TRBD2. J was trimmed by 3 bases and V by 8 bases; bases with no gene match: 9. The CDR3 has 15 residues. CDR3 region: CASLSGRGDKNIQYF. CDR3 in DNA: TGTGCCAGCTTATCAGGGCGGGGGGACAAAAACATTCAGTACTTC.